The rows below give T cell receptor beta chains drawn from one sample of a study of shared clonotypes between healthy human individuals. Profiling relied on immunoSEQ multiplex PCR, and the TCRdb table lists in-frame clones only, not all of them. The repertoire includes about 2 million clones, around 96% of them detected once, and about 1.1% sits in the top ten. Sequenced input: naive CD8+ T cells sorted from blood. These receptors were collected from a young man in good health. Both conserved end residues are part of each CDR3. Each record gives: J gene, clone size, D gene, V gene, CDR3 DNA, CDR3 protein. The D gene is left open where the match is weak. Expanded clones are given a class, and other clones once, few, many or no size at all.

>TRBJ2-7|once|.|TRBV2
TGTGCCAGCAGTGAAGCCATTGACAGAGCCTACGAGCAGTACTTC
CASSEAIDRAYEQYF
>TRBJ1-2|.|.|TRBV6-1
TGTGCCAGCAGTGCACCCGGGACCGCCAGCCTCTATGGCTACACCTTC
CASSAPGTASLYGYTF
>TRBJ2-3|.|TRBD2|TRBV29-1
TGCAGCGTTGTGGGACTAGCGACTAGCACAGATACGCAGTATTTT
CSVVGLATSTDTQYF
>TRBJ2-1|.|TRBD2|TRBV25-1
TGTGCCAGCAGGGCCGGACTAGCCGGGAATGAGCAGTTCTTC
CASRAGLAGNEQFF
>TRBJ2-1|.|TRBD2|TRBV27
TGTGCCAGCAGCTACCCCGGACTAGCGGGGGGCCATAACAATGAGCAGTTCTTC
CASSYPGLAGGHNNEQFF
>TRBJ2-2|.|.|TRBV19
TGTGCCAGTAGTCTTACGACTGACACCGGGGAGCTGTTTTTT
CASSLTTDTGELFF
>TRBJ2-3|.|.|TRBV13
TGTGCCAGCAGTTTGAGGTTCACAGATACGCAGTATTTT
CASSLRFTDTQYF
>TRBJ2-2|.|.|TRBV7-9
TGTGCCAGCAGCGCAGATTACGAGCTGTTTTTT
CASSADYELFF
>TRBJ2-7|.|TRBD1|TRBV12-5
TGTGCTAGTGGCCTTGGGACAGCCTACGAGCAGTACTTC
CASGLGTAYEQYF
>TRBJ2-2|.|.|TRBV6-6
TGTGCCAGCAGTTACTCGCCAGACTTGAACACCGGGGAGCTGTTTTTT
CASSYSPDLNTGELFF
>TRBJ2-7|.|.|TRBV5-1
TGCGCCAGCAGCTGGGCCCAGGGTACCGACGAGCAGTACTTC
CASSWAQGTDEQYF
>TRBJ2-2|.|TRBD1|TRBV6-1
TGTGCCAGCATTGAAGGGACAGGGGTCACCGGGGAGCTGTTTTTT
CASIEGTGVTGELFF
>TRBJ1-4|.|.|TRBV7-6
TGTGCCAGCAGGGGCAGAGGCGATGAAAAACTGTTTTTT
CASRGRGDEKLFF